This T cell receptor beta chain is drawn from a study of T-cell memory formation after mild COVID-19. Study-level findings and limits: Pre-infection memory showed some responding clones, and this suggested that cross-reactive memory joined.

In the case of this clonotype: Its specificity is unknown. Compared with germline, one end of the junction differs, possibly owing to a read error.

CDR1 and CDR2 from the germline V gene are DFQATT and SNEGSKA (reference sequence). This CDR3 comprises 9 residues. TCRdb used MiXCR to reprocess the 5' RACE reads, holding one entry per CDR3 protein. The table has 450,000 to 700,000 distinct CDR3 sequences, about a sixth seen once. The material sequenced was PBMCs or a T cell subset sorted from them (not recorded which). This TCR was recovered from an adult woman who had mild COVID-19 (a few samples of this study predate the infection). Cell type and time point are not known. V usage is TRBV20-1 and J usage is TRBJ1-2; D not resolved. The CDR3 is CSARGSLLF. CDR3 coding DNA: TGCAGTGCTAGAGGGAGCTTACTCTTC.